This is a list of T cell receptor beta chains from one sample in a study of cytomegalovirus exposure and HLA in healthy donors. Sequenced by immunoSEQ multiplex PCR; TCRdb stores in-frame clones only, minus some. In all, the sample yields approximately 50,000 clones. Sequences were obtained from PBMCs. These receptors were obtained from a female donor in good health and CMV-seronegative. The CDR3 runs from the conserved cysteine through the conserved F or W. A D gene is named only where the DNA matches it firmly.

j_gene | d_gene | v_gene | CDR3aa | CDR3nt
TRBJ2-3 | - | TRBV29-1 | CSVDPRGTQYF | TGCAGCGTTGACCCGCGCGGGACGCAGTATTTT
TRBJ2-1 | TRBD2 | TRBV5-4 | CASSLPTSGSNEQFF | TGTGCCAGCAGCTTGCCCACTAGCGGGAGCAATGAGCAGTTCTTC
TRBJ1-2 | - | TRBV7-9 | CASSQGPPEDYGYTF | TGTGCCAGCAGCCAGGGTCCCCCCGAGGACTATGGCTACACCTTC
TRBJ2-5 | TRBD1 | TRBV7-9 | CASSPRTGAQETQYF | TGTGCCAGCAGCCCACGGACAGGGGCACAAGAGACCCAGTACTTC
TRBJ2-2 | - | TRBV4-3 | CASSQDRAAGETGELFF | TGCGCCAGCAGCCAAGATCGAGCAGCCGGGGAAACCGGGGAGCTGTTTTTT
TRBJ2-5 | - | TRBV4-1 | CASSQVLQETQYF | TGCGCCAGCAGCCAAGTATTGCAAGAGACCCAGTACTTC
TRBJ2-6 | - | TRBV29-1 | CSVAPHGGTGANVLTF | TGCAGCGTTGCCCCTCACGGGGGTACTGGGGCCAACGTCCTGACTTTC
TRBJ2-7 | TRBD1 | TRBV4-3 | CASSQATFRGGRDEQYF | TGCGCCAGCAGCCAAGCCACGTTTCGAGGGGGCAGGGACGAGCAGTACTTC
TRBJ1-2 | - | TRBV2 | CASSEGLSDLANYGYTF | TGTGCCAGCAGTGAAGGCCTTTCAGACTTAGCTAACTATGGCTACACCTTC
TRBJ2-1 | - | TRBV4-2 | CASSQDFGDNEQFF | TGTGCCAGCAGCCAAGATTTCGGAGACAATGAGCAGTTCTTC
TRBJ2-3 | TRBD2 | TRBV5-1 | CASSSLAGGAADTQYF | TGCGCCAGCAGTTCTTTAGCGGGGGGTGCAGCAGATACGCAGTATTTT
TRBJ1-2 | - | TRBV30 | CAWSQGESDYTF | TGTGCCTGGAGTCAGGGCGAGAGTGACTACACCTTC
TRBJ1-2 | - | TRBV2 | CASSEARTANYGYTF | TGTGCCAGCAGTGAAGCCCGGACAGCTAACTATGGCTACACCTTC
TRBJ1-2 | TRBD1 | TRBV7-2 | CASMRQGTAEANYGYTF | TGTGCCAGCATGCGACAGGGGACAGCTGAAGCTAACTATGGCTACACCTTC
TRBJ1-1 | - | TRBV4-3 | CASSLGGVTTEAFF | TGCGCCAGCAGCTTGGGGGGGGTCACGACTGAAGCTTTCTTT
TRBJ2-7 | - | TRBV5-8 | CASSSREFYSYEQYF | TGTGCCAGCAGCTCCCGGGAGTTCTACTCCTACGAGCAGTACTTC
TRBJ1-1 | - | TRBV18 | CASSPYRVNTEAFF | TGTGCCAGCTCACCATACAGGGTGAACACTGAAGCTTTCTTT
TRBJ2-5 | TRBD2 | TRBV7-9 | CASSTASSGAETQYF | TGTGCCAGCAGCACAGCCTCTAGCGGTGCGGAGACCCAGTACTTC
TRBJ2-1 | TRBD1 | TRBV18 | CASSPGQGDNEQFF | TGTGCCAGCTCACCGGGACAGGGGGACAATGAGCAGTTCTTC
TRBJ1-1 | - | TRBV4-2 | CASSQDALRTEAFF | TGTGCCAGCAGCCAAGATGCGTTGAGAACTGAAGCTTTCTTT
TRBJ2-7 | TRBD2 | TRBV18 | CASSPGLAGVTYEQYF | TGTGCCAGCTCACCAGGACTAGCGGGGGTAACCTACGAGCAGTACTTC
TRBJ1-1 | - | TRBV30 | CAWSAADRDTEDFF | TGTGCCTGGAGTGCTGCGGATCGGGATACTGAAGATTTCTTT
TRBJ1-1 | TRBD1 | TRBV5-1 | CASSGDRMNTEAFF | TGCGCCAGCAGCGGGGACAGGATGAACACTGAAGCTTTCTTT
TRBJ1-1 | - | TRBV27 | CASSPLRGLAFF | TGTGCCAGCAGTCCACTCCGGGGATTGGCTTTCTTT
TRBJ1-4 | TRBD1 | TRBV14 | CASSPGTGYEKLFF | TGTGCCAGCAGCCCAGGGACAGGGTACGAAAAACTGTTTTTT
TRBJ2-1 | TRBD2 | TRBV6-5 | CASSSWEGLAMNEQFF | TGTGCCAGCAGTTCGTGGGAGGGACTCGCAATGAATGAGCAGTTCTTC
TRBJ2-5 | TRBD2 | TRBV4-1 | CASSLKGLDETQYF | TGCGCCAGCAGCCTTAAGGGACTAGACGAGACCCAGTACTTC
TRBJ2-2 | - | TRBV9 | CASSVATRDGGELFF | TGTGCCAGCAGCGTAGCTACGAGGGATGGCGGGGAGCTGTTTTTT
TRBJ2-7 | TRBD1 | TRBV4-3 | CASSQGTGAAYEQYF | TGCGCCAGCAGCCAAGGGACAGGGGCTGCCTACGAGCAGTACTTC
TRBJ2-3 | - | TRBV9 | CASSVQGKSTDTQYF | TGTGCCAGCAGCGTACAGGGTAAGAGCACAGATACGCAGTATTTT
TRBJ2-2 | TRBD1 | TRBV7-9 | CASSPRGARGHDGELFF | TGTGCCAGCAGCCCTCGCGGAGCCAGGGGGCATGACGGGGAGCTGTTTTTT
TRBJ1-1 | - | TRBV6-6 | CASIDLFRGTEAFF | TGTGCCAGCATTGACCTCTTCCGCGGCACTGAAGCTTTCTTT
TRBJ1-1 | - | TRBV4-1 | CASSPLPGTRTEAFF | TGCGCCAGCAGCCCCCTCCCCGGGACACGAACTGAAGCTTTCTTT
TRBJ2-2 | TRBD1 | TRBV29-1 | CSVAGGVGYTGELFF | TGCAGCGTTGCAGGGGGCGTAGGGTACACCGGGGAGCTGTTTTTT
TRBJ1-1 | - | TRBV18 | CASSPRDSTLNTEAFF | TGTGCCAGCTCACCACGAGACAGCACCCTGAACACTGAAGCTTTCTTT
TRBJ1-1 | TRBD1 | TRBV9 | CASSADRGIGEAFF | TGTGCCAGCAGCGCGGACAGGGGGATTGGTGAGGCTTTCTTT
TRBJ1-2 | - | TRBV5-4 | CASSWGVSQYGYTF | TGTGCCAGCAGCTGGGGGGTCAGCCAGTATGGCTACACCTTC
TRBJ1-1 | TRBD1 | TRBV9 | CASSATTGQYFF | TGTGCCAGCAGCGCTACGACAGGGCAATATTTCTTT
TRBJ2-4 | - | TRBV7-3 | CASSLTPARQENIQYF | TGTGCCAGCAGCCTAACCCCAGCCCGACAGGAAAACATTCAGTACTTC
TRBJ2-2 | - | TRBV9 | CASSSGVNTGELFF | TGTGCCAGCAGCTCGGGGGTTAACACCGGGGAGCTGTTTTTT